This T cell receptor beta chain was sequenced for a study of regulatory T cells in long-lasting Graves disease (dated by TCRdb to 2020 to 2023). About the study as a whole: Patients with newly diagnosed Graves' disease had been on antithyroid drugs for under 3 months. A total of 35 or so samples were covered by TCR sequencing, comprising roughly 13 persistent and about 20 newly diagnosed Graves' disease patients. The study was registered as a clinical trial and conducted in China. Persistent Graves' disease patients were compared with newly diagnosed Graves' disease patients by peripheral blood TCR sequencing and RNA sequencing.

The library was made by multiplex PCR. The sequencing machine was an Illumina HiSeq 4000. TCR beta libraries were built with iRepertoire HTBI primers and Arm-PCR amplification of CDR3 regions. Before sequencing, the PCR products went through gel purification. On the study's bioinformatics: A total of some 65 TRBV and some 15 TRBJ segments were identified across samples and were used for gene usage analysis of CDR3 amino acid clonotypes. Filtered high-quality paired reads were merged into contigs using COPE and FqMerger. Contigs were aligned with BLAST to IMGT TRBV, TRBD and TRBJ reference genes, and CDR3 was defined per IMGT. Highly expanded clones were defined as clonotypes with a frequency above 0.1%. Repertoire diversity was measured by Shannon entropy, and V-J evenness by the Gini coefficient. Clonotypes shared by more than one individual were considered public. The public sequencing data were trimmed at Q25 with fastp and processed into clonotypes with MiXCR by TCRdb, which kept only in-frame beta chains. CDR3 protein duplicates are merged, each entry listing the most common genes and DNA. These V and J calls derive from TCRdb rather than the authors' analysis. Here the sample has roughly 510,000 distinct CDR3 sequences; more than 15% occur a single time. Around 13% of the sample is taken by the ten largest.

On the study overall, not on this receptor specifically: Only the TCR beta chain was sequenced and analyzed. The small sample size was acknowledged by the authors as a limitation that may reduce accuracy. More public clonotypes were shared among persistent patients (fewer than 3,000) than among newly diagnosed patients (more than 900). Persistent Graves' disease patients showed lower TCR Shannon entropy and fewer highly expanded clones than newly diagnosed patients, suggesting clonal expansion. Only peripheral blood was studied, because thyroid tissue, the primary lesion, was inaccessible. TRBV28, TRBJ1-2 and TRBJ2-5 were preferentially used in persistent disease, while TRBV20-1 and TRBJ2-1 were favored in newly diagnosed disease.

Comments on this clonotype: Its antigen remains unidentified. It has no much larger one-base neighbor in the sample; base qualities were not kept.

In the paper's terms, the time point label means: newly diagnosed GD, antithyroid drugs for less than 3 months. For both TCR sequencing and RNA sequencing, RNA was extracted from PBMCs in TRIzol. The diagnosis of Graves' disease followed American Thyroid Association guidelines. The patients came from an endocrinology department in Xi'an, China. Each patient gave 7.5 to 10 milliliters of peripheral blood, collected in an EDTA anticoagulant tube. Ficoll Paque Plus density gradient separation was used to isolate PBMCs, and no further T cell sorting was performed. An Agilent 2100 Bioanalyzer and agarose gel were used to check RNA quality, and a NanoDrop 2000 was used to measure RNA concentration. Trimming leaves V shorter by 4 bases and J shorter by 8 bases, with the junction holding 14 bases beyond the gene matches. Inclusive of the bounding cysteine and phenylalanine, the CDR3 is 15 residues long. The read is trimmed to its CDR3 DNA, 45 bases read in frame from base 1. In the germline V gene (reference sequence), CDR1 corresponds to DFQATT and CDR2 to SNEGSKA.

A further study also used this sample, focusing on T cells in Graves' hyperthyroidism and ophthalmopathy. The second study reports: Graves' hyperthyroidism was defined as stable when no progression to ophthalmopathy occurred over 18 months of follow-up. The hyperthyroidism patients were between 18 and 65 years old and newly diagnosed, with a disease duration of less than 2 months. Any patient with an uncontrolled infection, another autoimmune disease, pregnancy or lactation was excluded. Diagnoses were based on clinical symptoms, serum thyroxine and TRAb, thyroid ultrasound and orbital computed tomography. The first round of RT-PCR for the TCR CDR3 was performed with the HTBI primer set and the Qiagen OneStep RT-PCR kit. Most expanded thyroid clonotypes (frequency above 0.001) were also detected in blood, a finding suggesting that blood repertoires may reflect thyroid immune responses. In cross-validation, a model built on a 13 V-J signature told ophthalmopathy apart from stable hyperthyroidism with 87.88% sensitivity and about 81% specificity, and in testing the same model reached 80%/75%. In validation, progression to ophthalmopathy was predicted by the model with more than 65% sensitivity and 72.22% specificity, a median of 6.5 months before onset. To identify TCR V-J signatures that set the groups apart, the researchers used a discovery cohort of 100 or so patients, made up of 40 to 45 with Graves' ophthalmopathy and around 58 with stable Graves' hyperthyroidism. Prospective prediction of ophthalmopathy was tested in an independent validation cohort of under 20 hyperthyroidism patients and approximately 17 patients who later progressed to ophthalmopathy. For training and testing, the 100 or so patients in the discovery cohort were randomly divided in a 7:3 ratio. In more than five Graves' hyperthyroidism patients, the study also compared T-cell repertoires from thyroid tissue with T-cell repertoires from blood. After sampling, hyperthyroidism patients received methimazole starting at 30 mg daily, and ophthalmopathy patients received high-dose intravenous methylprednisolone. A second multiplex PCR round built the libraries, followed by size selection and purification. Libraries were sequenced paired-end with 100 bp reads on an Illumina HiSeq2000. SOAPnuke was used to process the raw data, removing reads that contained adapters or uncalled bases, had a mean Phred below 15, or lacked an exact match to the constant primer or identifier. High-quality paired reads were merged using COPE v1.2.5, and each unique nucleotide sequence was defined as a clonotype. MiTCR v1.1 was used to align clonotypes to the IMGT TRBV, TRBD and TRBJ reference segments. The analysis was restricted to V-J combinations with a frequency above 0.0001, which together covered around 99% of the repertoires. The TCS score was defined as F50 (clonal expansion) divided by E x V (chaos), with BLOSUM62-based TCRdist calculated between CDR3 peptides within each V-J. Welch's t-statistics and random forest reduced several hundred V-J features to some 14, which were used in a naive Bayes classifier (R e1071). Sample size was not statistically predetermined, and investigators were not blinded to group allocation. According to the paper, TCR Vbeta CDR3 sequencing was carried out on 135 peripheral blood samples, which came from more than 40 ophthalmopathy, around 75 hyperthyroidism and approximately 17 progressor patients.

The sequence joins TRBV20-1 to TRBJ2-1; TRBD2 agrees with 7 junctional bases. The source is a man aged 18-30 years with Graves disease. Donor details come from another sample of the same person, matched by shared clones. This sample comprised peripheral blood mononuclear cells (PBMCs), obtained at new diagnosis, from a patient treated with antithyroid drugs. The DNA sequence follows: TGCAGTGCTAAGAGGCGGGAGCGATGGAAGTATGAGCAGTTCTTC. Translated, this gives CSAKRRERWKYEQFF.